Listed below are T cell receptor beta chains from one sample, sequenced in a study of T cell changes during pregnancy in multiple sclerosis. Measured with immunoSEQ multiplex PCR; TCRdb has only the in-frame clones, and not every one. Seen here are around 56,000 clones, around 93% observed once, and the top ten hold 0.76%. The sample in question was CD4+ T cells from peripheral blood mononuclear cells, obtained in the first trimester of pregnancy. The receptors derive from a female donor with multiple sclerosis, enrolled in a pregnancy study. Both conserved end residues are part of each CDR3. The D gene is left open where the match is weak. Clone size is given for some rows only: seen once, a few or many times, or a class if the clone is expanded.

j_call v_call d_call clone_size cdr3_aa cdr3_nt
TRBJ1-4 TRBV5-1 - - CASSLADGFGATNEKLFF TGCGCCAGCAGCTTGGCCGACGGGTTCGGTGCAACTAATGAAAAACTGTTTTTT
TRBJ1-2 TRBV9 - - CASSAVSGSYGYTF TGTGCCAGCAGCGCAGTCTCAGGGTCCTATGGCTACACCTTC
TRBJ1-1 TRBV5-4 TRBD1 - CASSRQGIYTEAFF TGTGCCAGCAGCCGACAGGGTATTTACACTGAAGCTTTCTTT
TRBJ2-7 TRBV5-6 TRBD1 - CASSFSGQGYPGQYF TGTGCCAGCAGCTTTTCCGGACAGGGGTATCCTGGGCAGTACTTC
TRBJ1-4 TRBV10-2 - - CASSGPLGGGNEKLFF TGCGCCAGCAGTGGCCCTCTGGGCGGGGGTAATGAAAAACTGTTTTTT
TRBJ2-3 TRBV5-1 TRBD2 - CASSRRPLAGGSDTQYF TGCGCCAGCAGCCGACGCCCACTAGCGGGGGGATCAGATACGCAGTATTTT
TRBJ1-1 TRBV5-1 - - CASSLGQVFMNTEAFF TGCGCCAGCAGCTTGGGACAAGTATTCATGAACACTGAAGCTTTCTTT
TRBJ2-1 TRBV7-2 - - CASSLVRSNEQFF TGTGCCAGCAGCTTGGTCCGGTCCAATGAGCAGTTCTTC
TRBJ2-1 TRBV5-4 TRBD2 - CASSLSAGQNEQFF TGTGCCAGCAGCTTGTCAGCGGGGCAGAATGAGCAGTTCTTC
TRBJ2-7 TRBV6-5 TRBD1 - CATQDRVSYEQYF TGTGCCACCCAGGACAGGGTCAGCTACGAGCAGTACTTC
TRBJ1-2 TRBV19 - once CASSIPKTPGGAGYGYTF TGTGCCAGTAGTATACCCAAAACACCTGGGGGCGCCGGCTATGGCTACACCTTC
TRBJ1-1 TRBV7-9 TRBD1 - CASSLGVGQGELNTEAFF TGTGCCAGCAGCTTAGGGGTCGGACAGGGGGAATTGAACACTGAAGCTTTCTTT
TRBJ1-1 TRBV21-1 - - CASSKSGGTTNTEAFF TGTGCCAGCAGCAAAAGCGGGGGGACCACGAACACTGAAGCTTTCTTT
TRBJ2-3 TRBV4-1 TRBD1 - CASSQGADRGPETDTQYF TGCGCCAGCAGCCAAGGGGCCGACAGGGGGCCTGAAACAGATACGCAGTATTTT
TRBJ1-3 TRBV19 - - CASSIDGWGNTIYF TGTGCCAGTAGTATAGATGGCTGGGGAAACACCATATATTTT
TRBJ2-2 TRBV9 TRBD1 - CASSPGTGAAGELFF TGTGCCAGCAGCCCCGGGACAGGGGCCGCCGGGGAGCTGTTTTTT
TRBJ2-1 TRBV4-3 - - CASSPIGDSTYNEQFF TGCGCCAGCAGCCCGATAGGGGATTCCACATACAATGAGCAGTTCTTC
TRBJ1-5 TRBV6-8 - - CASSSRQGPVVGNQPQHF TGTGCCAGCAGCTCCCGGCAGGGGCCGGTGGTGGGTAATCAGCCCCAGCATTTT
TRBJ1-2 TRBV5-4 TRBD1 - CASSLQGTGAYTF TGTGCCAGCAGCTTACAGGGGACAGGGGCCTACACCTTC
TRBJ1-6 TRBV2 - medium-sized CAGRPSPNSPLHF TGTGCCGGCCGACCTAGCCCGAATTCACCCCTCCACTTT
TRBJ2-1 TRBV19 TRBD2 few CASSIGGGRTYNEQFF TGTGCCAGTAGTATTGGGGGGGGACGGACCTACAATGAGCAGTTCTTC
TRBJ2-2 TRBV2 - few CASSEGRGGTGELFF TGTGCCAGCAGTGAAGGGCGGGGAGGCACCGGGGAGCTGTTTTTT
TRBJ2-2 TRBV5-6 - - CASSPNGGIGELFF TGTGCCAGCAGCCCAAACGGGGGAATCGGGGAGCTGTTTTTT
TRBJ1-4 TRBV6-4 - - CASSDNRASRKLFF TGTGCCAGCAGTGACAACAGGGCTTCTAGAAAACTGTTTTTT
TRBJ1-1 TRBV13 - - CASSRGQNTEAFF TGTGCCAGCAGCCGCGGCCAGAACACTGAAGCTTTCTTT
TRBJ2-7 TRBV9 - - CASSVTGQVYEQYF TGTGCCAGCAGCGTGACGGGACAAGTTTACGAGCAGTACTTC
TRBJ1-2 TRBV5-1 TRBD1 - CASSPGTGDYGYTF TGCGCCAGCAGCCCGGGGACAGGGGACTATGGCTACACCTTC